The clone carrying this T cell receptor beta chain showed up just a few times. Its antigen is still unknown. After removal of 4 bases from V and 3 bases from J, the junction contained 10 bases not matched to a gene. The germline gives CDR1 SGDLS, CDR2 YYNGEE. The CDR3 length is 15 residues. This sample is part of a study of cytomegalovirus exposure and HLA in healthy donors. Study results and caveats: With DRB1 most and HLA-C fewest, TCR association rates differed between HLA loci in a later analysis. Most subjects had HLA-A and HLA-B alleles reportedly predicted accurately by TCR beta sequences.

Use of 60 Vbeta and 13 Jbeta primers characterized the PCR. Clones were sequenced by immunoSEQ multiplex PCR, and TCRdb holds only the in-frame ones, with some missing. The sample includes 150,000 to 200,000 clones, approximately 72% of them seen just once. Source material: PBMCs. The V gene is TRBV9, the J gene TRBJ2-7; 7 bases align to TRBD1. This clonotype originated in a human donor in good health. For the CDR3, the DNA is TGTGCCAGCAGCACACGGACAGGATCGAACTACGAGCAGTACTTC. Translation: CASSTRTGSNYEQYF.